The 27 T cell receptor beta chains in this list originate from one sample, sequenced in a study of cytomegalovirus exposure and HLA in healthy donors. The table came from immunoSEQ multiplex PCR; TCRdb's copy has only in-frame clones and leaves some out. The top ten clones hold less than 5.5% of a sample with 140,000 to 150,000 clones, roughly 89% of them seen once. The sequenced material came from PBMCs. Source of these receptors: a man aged 18 to 30 in good health and CMV-seropositive.

The V and J genes are TRBV30 and TRBJ1-2; D gene ambiguous. The ends were cut back, 3 bases at V and 7 bases at J, with 18 bases in the middle. The CDR3 sequence is 14 residues long. Looked up from germline, CDR1 is GTSNPN and CDR2 is SVGIG (reference sequence). The CDR3 sequence: CAWSSGIIWAGYTF. CDR3 nucleotide sequence: TGTGCCTGGAGCTCGGGGATAATATGGGCTGGCTACACCTTC.

The chain is built from TRBV4-2 and TRBJ1-2; D is unclear. CDR1 and CDR2 from the germline V gene are LGHNA and YNFKEQ. Trimming stripped 0 bases from V and 7 bases from J, with 15 bases between. The CDR3 is made up of 15 amino acids. The chain's CDR3 is CASSQERKAERGYTF. The DNA of the CDR3 is TGTGCCAGCAGCCAAGAGAGAAAAGCTGAACGTGGCTACACCTTC.

The rearrangement uses TRBV21-1 and TRBJ2-6; the D segment call TRBD1 is taken from the table without a DNA check. TRBV21-1 represents a pseudogene. CDR3 size: 18 residues. DNA for the CDR3: TGTGCCAGCAGCTCCCTGGGACAGGCGGGGTCTGGGGCCAACGTCCTGACTTTC. Translation gives CASSSLGQAGSGANVLTF.

The chain combines TRBV4-1 with TRBJ1-3; D perhaps matches TRBD1 (6 bases). The germline V gene encodes CDR1 MGHRA and CDR2 YSYEKL. The CDR3 contains 17 residues. V was clipped by 2 bases and J by 0 bases, with 14 bases between them. In DNA, the CDR3 is TGCGCCAGCAGCCAATCTACCAGGGGCGTCTCTGGAAACACCATATATTTT. It codes for CASSQSTRGVSGNTIYF.

The rearrangement links TRBV29-1 to TRBJ2-7; TRBD2 agrees at 11 bases. The CDR3 loop spans 13 amino acids. The V gene's germline CDR1 is SQVTM and CDR2 ANQGSEA. The J segment lost 4 bases and the V segment lost 2 bases, leaving 1 base of the junction unmatched. Here the CDR3 reads CSVETSGRYEQYF. Written as DNA, the CDR3 is TGCAGCGTTGAAACTAGCGGGAGATACGAGCAGTACTTC.

The chain recombines TRBV7-8 with TRBJ1-5, with no clear D. CDR1 and CDR2 (germline): SGHVS, FQNEAQ. The CDR3 totals 15 residues. V was shortened by 1 base and J by 7 bases, with 14 bases between the two germline ends. The chain's CDR3 is CASSLEKFGGQPQHF. In DNA, the CDR3 is TGTGCCAGCAGCTTAGAGAAATTCGGAGGGCAGCCCCAGCATTTT.

This rearrangement joins TRBV7-9 to TRBJ2-5; D gene ambiguous. Trimming removed 4 bases from V and 1 base from J, with 7 bases in between. The CDR3 is 13 amino acids. The germline V gene has CDR1 SEHNR and CDR2 FQNEAQ (reference sequence). CDR3 in DNA: TGTGCCAGCAGCTCGACTCCCCAAGAGACCCAGTACTTC. The encoded protein is CASSSTPQETQYF.

This rearrangement joins TRBV5-1 to TRBJ2-7; perhaps TRBD1 as D (6 bases). The CDR3 is 14 amino acids. Germline CDR1 reads SGHRS; CDR2 reads YFSETQ. V lost 1 base and J lost 4, with 12 bases in between. Written as DNA, the CDR3 is TGCGCCAGCAGCTTGAACAGGGCAACTTACGAGCAGTACTTC. This gives the protein CASSLNRATYEQYF.

The rearrangement uses TRBV5-1 and TRBJ1-2; D is ambiguous. Between the trimmed V and J ends, which lost 0 bases and 2 bases, there was a span of 14 bases. CDR3 size: 16 residues. In germline, CDR1 is SGHRS, CDR2 YFSETQ. The CDR3 region has the DNA TGCGCCAGCAGCTTGGCTCCGACAAGCCGCAACTATGGCTACACCTTC. Protein product: CASSLAPTSRNYGYTF. The variable domain in full, completed from reference TRBV5-1 and TRBJ1-2, reads KAGVTQTPRYLIKTRGQQVTLSCSPISGHRSVSWYQQTPGQGLQFLFEYFSETQRNKGNFPGRFSGRQFSNSRSEMNVSTLELGDSALYLCASSLAPTSRNYGYTFGSGTRLTVV.

The chain links TRBV7-2 to TRBJ2-1, with 10 positions matching TRBD2. This CDR3 has 15 residues. V trimming: 6 bases; J trimming: 4 bases; junction bases outside the gene matches: 6. From germline, CDR1 is SGHTA and CDR2 FQGNSA. CDR3 DNA: TGTGCCAGCAGTCAGACTAGCGGGTTTTACAATGAGCAGTTCTTC. This codes for CASSQTSGFYNEQFF.

The V and J genes are TRBV5-4 and TRBJ2-7; perhaps TRBD1 as D (5 bases). The V and J ends lost 3 bases and 2 bases respectively, with 21 bases between them. The CDR3 loop spans 17 amino acids. CDR1 is SGHNT, CDR2 YYREEE, per germline (reference sequence). The CDR3 DNA follows: TGTGCCAGCAGCTACATGAAATTACAGGATCCGACCTACGAGCAGTACTTC. This translates into CASSYMKLQDPTYEQYF. The entire variable domain, with the rest obtained from reference TRBV5-4 and TRBJ2-7, is as follows: ETGVTQSPTHLIKTRGQQVTLRCSSQSGHNTVSWYQQALGQGPQFIFQYYREEENGRGNFPPRFSGLQFPNYSSELNVNALELDDSALYLCASSYMKLQDPTYEQYFGPGTRLTVT.

This clone was observed a single time. V and J are TRBV5-1 and TRBJ1-1, with a weak D call TRBD1 (5 bases). Germline CDR1 and CDR2: SGHRS and YFSETQ. The CDR3 has 12 amino acids. V gave up 4 bases and J gave up 9 bases, with 13 bases separating them. CDR3 DNA: TGCGCCAGCAGCCAGGTCCCAGGGCAAGCTTTCTTT. The encoded protein is CASSQVPGQAFF.

This chain uses TRBV5-1 with TRBJ2-1; D unresolved. The CDR3 spans 11 residues. V lost 6 bases and J 4 bases, leaving 5 bases between the germline ends. CDR1 and CDR2 from the germline V gene are SGHRS and YFSETQ. This CDR3 is CASMEYNEQFF. The CDR3 DNA reads TGCGCCAGCATGGAGTACAATGAGCAGTTCTTC.

V is TRBV5-1 and J is TRBJ2-1; TRBD2 matches 9 bases. The CDR3 covers 18 residues. With V trimmed by 0 bases and J by 8 bases, 15 bases remained unmatched. CDR1 and CDR2 (germline): SGHRS, YFSETQ. CDR3 in DNA: TGCGCCAGCAGCTTGGGGCTCGGGCGACAGCGGGGGGTACATGAGCAGTTCTTC. This codes for CASSLGLGRQRGVHEQFF.

In nucleotides, the CDR3 is TGCGCCAGCAGCGGAGCCAAAGTGGCACTCTCTGGAAACACCATATATTTT. Its protein product is CASSGAKVALSGNTIYF. The chain has TRBV4-1 and TRBJ1-3; D is unresolved. V lost 5 bases to trimming and J lost 0 bases, with 17 bases between them. Germline-derived CDR1 and CDR2 are MGHRA and YSYEKL. This CDR3 is built from 17 residues.

The chain joins TRBV9 to TRBJ2-5, with 14 bases lining up with TRBD2. The V gene's germline CDR1 is SGDLS and CDR2 YYNGEE. The CDR3 has 19 residues. The V and J ends lost 0 bases and 2 bases, in that order; junction bases with no gene match: 9. The CDR3 here is CASSVEGTSGSFWQETQYF. CDR3 DNA: TGTGCCAGCAGCGTAGAGGGGACTAGCGGGAGTTTTTGGCAAGAGACCCAGTACTTC.

The V call is TRBV6-1, the J call TRBJ1-1; maybe TRBD1 (6 bases). The length of the CDR3 is 13 residues. CDR1 is MNHNS and CDR2 is SASEGT in the germline V gene. V was trimmed by 6 bases and J by 6 bases, leaving 14 bases between them. CDR3 sequence: CASRGAGSAEAFF. The CDR3, as DNA: TGTGCCAGCAGGGGGGCAGGGTCGGCTGAAGCTTTCTTT.

This chain links TRBV19 with TRBJ1-1; D call uncertain. This CDR3 contains 13 residues. Germline CDR1 is LNHDA and CDR2 is SQIVND (reference sequence). With 6 bases removed from V and 1 base from J, the gap between germline ends came to 9 bases. The CDR3: CASSITENTEAFF. The CDR3 bases are TGTGCCAGTAGCATAACAGAGAACACTGAAGCTTTCTTT.

The rearrangement joins TRBV11-2 to TRBJ2-2; TRBD2 aligns across 13 bases. The CDR3 covers 18 residues. Germline loops: CDR1 SGHAT, CDR2 FQNNGV. J was trimmed by 4 bases and V by 1 base; bases with no gene match: 6. The CDR3 region is CASSLVTSGRKVTGELFF. The CDR3 DNA reads as TGTGCCAGCAGCTTAGTGACTAGCGGGAGGAAGGTCACCGGGGAGCTGTTTTTT.

The genes are TRBV4-1 and TRBJ2-2, with 11 bases fitting TRBD1. CDR3 length: 16 residues. The V and J ends lost 3 bases and 5 bases, in that order; junction bases with no gene match: 5. Per the germline V gene, CDR1 is MGHRA and CDR2 is YSYEKL. CDR3 in DNA: TGCGCCAGCAGCCATGCCGGACAGGGGGCGACCGGGGAGCTGTTTTTT. Translating gives CASSHAGQGATGELFF.

This sequence joins TRBV19 and TRBJ1-3; no reliable D call. In germline, CDR1 is LNHDA, CDR2 SQIVND (reference sequence). The CDR3 sequence is 14 residues long. The V gene lost 5 bases and the J gene lost 0 bases, with 8 bases spanning the gap. CDR3 sequence: CASSQANSGNTIYF. The DNA for the CDR3 is TGTGCCAGTAGTCAAGCAAACTCTGGAAACACCATATATTTT. Supplemented by reference TRBV19 and TRBJ1-3, the full variable domain reads DGGITQSPKYLFRKEGQNVTLSCEQNLNHDAMYWYRQDPGQGLRLIYYSQIVNDFQKGDIAEGYSVSREKKESFPLTVTSAQKNPTAFYLCASSQANSGNTIYFGEGSWLTVV.

This clone appeared a few times. The gene calls are TRBV10-3 and TRBJ1-2; a weak D match, TRBD1 (5 bases). Per the germline V gene, CDR1 is ENHRY and CDR2 is SYGVKD. The CDR3 length is 13 residues. The V end was cut by 6 bases, the J end by 2 bases, with 10 bases between. The CDR3 here is CAISPQDNYGYTF. In DNA, the CDR3 is TGTGCCATCAGCCCACAGGACAACTATGGCTACACCTTC.

The chain is built from TRBV9 and TRBJ2-2; the D gene is possibly TRBD1 (6 bases). CDR1 is SGDLS and CDR2 is YYNGEE in the germline V gene. This CDR3 is 16 amino acids long. The V gene lost 3 bases and the J gene lost 5 bases, with 17 bases spanning the gap. In nucleotides, the CDR3 is TGTGCCAGCAGCGCATCACAGGGAATGATAACCGGGGAGCTGTTTTTT. Amino acid sequence: CASSASQGMITGELFF.

The chain couples TRBV5-1 to TRBJ1-4; D possibly corresponds to TRBD1 (6 bases). The CDR3 extends over 15 amino acids. V gave up 1 base and J gave up 7 bases, with 14 bases separating them. CDR1 SGHRS and CDR2 YFSETQ come from the germline V gene. The CDR3 DNA reads TGCGCCAGCAGCTTGCAGGGGAAGGAAGGTGAAAAACTGTTTTTT. As protein: CASSLQGKEGEKLFF.

This clone was recorded once. The genes are TRBV5-1 and TRBJ2-7; TRBD1 matches 10 bases. This CDR3 has 14 residues. Germline CDR1 and CDR2: SGHRS and YFSETQ. The J segment lost 5 bases and the V segment lost 0 bases, leaving 2 bases of the junction unmatched. The CDR3 DNA is TGCGCCAGCAGCTTGGGACAGGGGGCCGACGAGCAGTACTTC. The encoded protein is CASSLGQGADEQYF.

This chain uses TRBV9 with TRBJ2-7, with a weak D call TRBD2 (6 bases). Germline CDR1 reads SGDLS; CDR2 reads YYNGEE. V dropped 3 bases and J dropped 2 bases, with 15 bases sitting between them. This CDR3 spans 15 amino acids. CDR3 sequence reads: CASSGGDANAYEQYF. DNA for the CDR3: TGTGCCAGCAGCGGCGGGGATGCCAACGCCTACGAGCAGTACTTC.

This clone was found once. The chain recombines TRBV7-9 with TRBJ1-2, with 11 nucleotides matching TRBD1. This CDR3 has 15 amino acids. After removal of 4 bases from V and 7 bases from J, the junction contained 8 bases not matched to a gene. Germline V CDR1 and CDR2: SEHNR, FQNEAQ (reference sequence). The CDR3 DNA follows: TGTGCCAGCAGCTCCAACCCCGGGACAGGGGGTGGCTACACCTTC. It encodes CASSSNPGTGGGYTF.